This passage covers 19 T cell receptor beta chains from one sample sequenced in a study of beta chain features in type 1 diabetes. Expressed TCRB transcripts were sequenced because the isolated RNA had all been reverse transcribed beforehand. Sequenced by immunoSEQ multiplex PCR; TCRdb stores in-frame clones only, minus some. The sample shows 200,000 to 250,000 clones, roughly 9.6% of them seen only once. The sequencing input was naive CD4+ T cells from blood. Receptor source: a woman aged 18-29 years in good health.

The CDR3, as DNA: TGTGCCAGCAGCTGGGGACTAGCGGGATCCTACGAGCAGTACTTC. Translating gives CASSWGLAGSYEQYF. This chain connects TRBV5-8 to TRBJ2-7, with 13 bases that match TRBD2. J lost 1 base, V lost 3 bases, and 1 base had no gene match. From germline, CDR1 is SGHTS and CDR2 YDEGEE. The CDR3 covers 15 residues.

The rearrangement links TRBV9 to TRBJ1-5; TRBD1 matches at 10 bases. The CDR3 length is 15 residues. Germline values: CDR1 SGDLS, CDR2 YYNGEE. J was trimmed by 3 bases and V by 4 bases; bases with no gene match: 4. The CDR3 coding sequence is TGTGCCAGCAGCTCGGGGACAGGGGCCAATCAGCCCCAGCATTTT. The encoded protein is CASSSGTGANQPQHF. The full variable domain, its missing parts supplied by reference TRBV9 and TRBJ1-5, is DSGVTQTPKHLITATGQRVTLRCSPRSGDLSVYWYQQSLDQGLQFLIQYYNGEERAKGNILERFSAQQFPDLHSELNLSSLELGDSALYFCASSSGTGANQPQHFGDGTRLSIL.

The chain carries TRBV7-8 and TRBJ2-1, with 9 nucleotides matching TRBD2. Germline lookup yields CDR1 SGHVS and CDR2 FQNEAQ. The CDR3 consists of 15 residues. V shed 7 bases, J shed 9 bases, and the junction held 13 bases outside the gene matches. The CDR3 loop is CASTPGTSRYGEQFF. The CDR3 region has the DNA TGTGCCAGCACCCCGGGGACTAGCAGATATGGTGAGCAGTTCTTC.

This clone appeared a few times. The V call is TRBV9, the J call TRBJ2-2, with TRBD2 as a possible D gene (6 bases). The germline V gene has CDR1 SGDLS and CDR2 YYNGEE. The V end was cut by 1 base, the J end by 5 bases, with 12 bases between. This CDR3 spans 15 amino acids. The CDR3 DNA is TGTGCCAGCAGCGTACGGGGGACTGGAACCGGGGAGCTGTTTTTT. As protein: CASSVRGTGTGELFF. Filled out from reference TRBV9 and TRBJ2-2, the complete variable domain reads DSGVTQTPKHLITATGQRVTLRCSPRSGDLSVYWYQQSLDQGLQFLIQYYNGEERAKGNILERFSAQQFPDLHSELNLSSLELGDSALYFCASSVRGTGTGELFFGEGSRLTVL.

This clone appeared a few times. The rearrangement uses TRBV6-6 and TRBJ2-5, with TRBD2 as a possible D gene (8 bases). Germline V gives CDR1 MNHNY, CDR2 SVGAGI (reference sequence). The length of the CDR3 is 15 residues. The V gene lost 6 bases and the J gene lost 5 bases, with 19 bases spanning the gap. This chain's CDR3 is CASSGGTAGVETQYF. In DNA form, the CDR3 reads TGTGCCAGCAGCGGGGGGACAGCGGGAGTCGAGACCCAGTACTTC.

The gene calls are TRBV5-1 and TRBJ1-1; 7 bases are a match to TRBD1. CDR3 size: 16 residues. CDR1 is SGHRS, CDR2 YFSETQ, per germline. V was clipped by 2 bases and J by 3 bases; unmatched bases: 10. CDR3 sequence: CASSFSFGTEYTEAFF. The CDR3 DNA is TGCGCCAGCAGCTTTTCCTTCGGGACAGAGTACACTGAAGCTTTCTTT.

Many counts were recorded for this clone. The chain employs TRBV28 and TRBJ2-4; weak D call: TRBD2 (5 bases). Per the germline V gene, CDR1 is MDHEN and CDR2 is SYDVKM. Trimming took off 8 bases at V and 15 bases at J, with 14 bases between the two ends. This CDR3 has 10 amino acids. CDR3 loop: CASGRTPLYF. The DNA of the CDR3 is TGTGCCAGCGGCCGGACTCCCCTGTACTTC. Full variable domain (remainder filled in from reference TRBV28 and TRBJ2-4): DVKVTQSSRYLVKRTGEKVFLECVQDMDHENMFWYRQDPGLGLRLIYFSYDVKMKEKGDIPEGYSVSREKKERFSLILESASTNQTSMYLCASGRTPLYFGAGTRLSVL.

The V and J genes are TRBV5-1 and TRBJ2-3, with D possibly being TRBD1 (6 bases). There are 15 residues in the CDR3. V lost 0 bases to trimming and J lost 2 bases, with 10 bases between them. Germline V gene sequence: CDR1 SGHRS, CDR2 YFSETQ. This chain's CDR3 is CASSLEDRATDTQYF. For the CDR3, the DNA is TGCGCCAGCAGCTTGGAGGACAGAGCCACAGATACGCAGTATTTT.

The chain links TRBV9 to TRBJ2-5, with a possible D match to TRBD2 (7 bases). CDR1 is SGDLS, CDR2 YYNGEE, per germline. The CDR3 has 16 amino acids. Deletions cut 4 bases from V and 2 bases from J, with 18 bases between. The CDR3 bases are TGTGCCAGCAGCCCTAGAGGGGGGGCGGAGCAAGAGACCCAGTACTTC. Translation: CASSPRGGAEQETQYF.

This clone turned up a few times. This chain joins TRBV2 and TRBJ1-6; TRBD1 agrees at 8 bases. The ends lost 10 bases at V and 7 bases at J; junction bases unmatched: 9. Germline CDR1 SNHLY, CDR2 FYNNEI. The CDR3 has 14 residues. In DNA, the CDR3 is TGTGCCACTTCCCGGGACAGGACAAATTCACCCCTCCACTTT. Translating it yields CATSRDRTNSPLHF.

The V and J genes are TRBV30 and TRBJ1-1, with 8 bases that match TRBD1. The trim removed 4 bases at V and 10 bases at J, leaving 5 bases unmatched. The CDR3 is 11 amino acids. The germline gives CDR1 GTSNPN, CDR2 SVGIG (reference sequence). CDR3 sequence (DNA): TGTGCCTGGATGCGGACAGGGAGAGCTTTCTTT. This encodes CAWMRTGRAFF.

The chain has TRBV9 and TRBJ2-2, with D uncertain. CDR1 is SGDLS, CDR2 YYNGEE, per germline. Trimming took off 2 bases at V and 5 bases at J, with 7 bases between the two ends. The CDR3 is made up of 13 amino acids. The CDR3 region is CASSVSRTGELFF. CDR3 in DNA: TGTGCCAGCAGCGTTTCCAGAACCGGGGAGCTGTTTTTT.

This clone was seen a handful of times. The chain employs TRBV9 and TRBJ2-1; 13 nucleotides match TRBD2. Trimming removed 2 bases from V and 10 bases from J; junction bases left unmatched: 9. The CDR3 is made up of 16 amino acids. Germline loops: CDR1 SGDLS, CDR2 YYNGEE. CDR3: CASSVRLAGGPREQFF. The CDR3 DNA reads as TGTGCCAGCAGCGTCCGACTAGCGGGGGGACCCCGGGAGCAGTTCTTC.

In its sample, this clone was seen a few times. This chain links TRBV6-1 with TRBJ1-2, with D perhaps TRBD1 (6 bases). This CDR3 is built from 12 residues. Germline-derived CDR1 and CDR2 are MNHNS and SASEGT. Trimming shortened V by 7 bases and J by 7 bases, and 13 bases separated the two germline ends. CDR3 in amino acids: CASTRQASGYTF. CDR3 in DNA: TGTGCCAGCACGCGACAGGCGAGTGGCTACACCTTC.

This clone has just a few counts. This sequence joins TRBV5-6 and TRBJ2-5; maybe TRBD1 (5 bases). CDR3 length: 14 amino acids. Deletions cut 1 base from V and 4 bases from J, with 11 bases between. Looked up from germline, CDR1 is SGHDT and CDR2 is YYEEEE. In DNA form, the CDR3 reads TGTGCCAGCAGCTTGTCAGGGATAAGAGAGACCCAGTACTTC. This codes for CASSLSGIRETQYF.

This clone was counted between two and nine times. The rearrangement joins TRBV7-6 to TRBJ2-1; tentative D call: TRBD2 (5 bases). CDR1 SGHVS and CDR2 FNYEAQ come from the germline V gene. Trimming removed 4 bases at V and 9 bases at J, with 13 bases between. This CDR3 is built from 13 residues. Here the CDR3 DNA reads TGTGCCAGCAGCTCAGCGGCCGGGGTTGAGCAGTTCTTC. Protein: CASSSAAGVEQFF.

This clone has just a few counts. The chain has TRBV30 and TRBJ1-5; no clear D. CDR3 length: 13 amino acids. With 4 bases removed from V and 7 bases from J, the gap between germline ends came to 14 bases. Germline values: CDR1 GTSNPN, CDR2 SVGIG (reference sequence). This CDR3 is CAWTGFYGQPQHF. As DNA, the CDR3 is TGTGCCTGGACGGGTTTTTATGGACAGCCCCAGCATTTT.

The chain is built from TRBV18 and TRBJ2-3; D not certain. Trimming shortened V by 3 bases and J by 4 bases, and 14 bases separated the two germline ends. This CDR3 is built from 15 residues. Germline loops: CDR1 KGHSH, CDR2 LQKENI. CDR3 sequence: CASSPVAPPADTQYF. The DNA of the CDR3 is TGTGCCAGCTCACCGGTTGCGCCACCCGCAGATACGCAGTATTTT.

The chain has TRBV5-4 and TRBJ2-7; 7 nucleotides agree with TRBD2. CDR3 length: 12 residues. Trimming cost V 3 bases and J 6 bases; bases outside gene matches: 3. Germline loops: CDR1 SGHNT, CDR2 YYREEE (reference sequence). CDR3 amino acids: CASSWPGGEQYF. The DNA for the CDR3 is TGTGCCAGCAGCTGGCCGGGGGGCGAGCAGTACTTC.